The 25 T cell receptor beta chains in this list originate from one sample, sequenced in a study of T-cell reconstitution after alpha-beta-depleted transplantation in children. Unique molecular identifiers were incorporated during preparation of the TCRbeta library. Via MiXCR, TCRdb re-called the PCR reads, giving one row per CDR3 protein. Of about 400,000 distinct CDR3 sequences in the sample, over 20% are singletons; the top ten hold less than 4.5%. This sample comprised PBMCs from the stem cell graft donor, obtained from the stem cell graft. These receptors were taken from a human donor who donated a stem cell graft to a child with acute myeloid leukemia.

V usage is TRBV29-1 and J usage is TRBJ2-7; D call uncertain. Deletions cut 7 bases from V and 3 bases from J, with 13 bases between. The CDR3 runs to 12 residues. Germline V gene lookup returns CDR1 SQVTM and CDR2 ANQGSEA. CDR3 region: CSAGSSHYEQYF. The CDR3 DNA reads TGCAGCGCCGGTAGCAGTCACTACGAGCAGTACTTC.

This chain uses TRBV6-2 or TRBV6-3 with TRBJ1-2; 9 bases are shared with TRBD1. In germline, CDR1 is MNHEY, CDR2 SVGEGT. The V and J ends lost 5 bases and 6 bases, in that order; junction bases with no gene match: 4. The CDR3 is 13 amino acids. The CDR3 is CASSRTGGHGYTF. CDR3 sequence (DNA): TGTGCCAGCAGTCGAACAGGGGGCCATGGCTACACCTTC.

This clonotype was found many times. The chain links TRBV6-5 to TRBJ2-1; TRBD2 agrees at 8 bases. Germline assignment: CDR1 MNHEY and CDR2 SVGAGI. With V trimmed by 5 bases and J by 7 bases, 7 bases remained unmatched. The CDR3 extends over 14 amino acids. The CDR3 protein is CASSTGTRKNEQFF. The CDR3 DNA sequence: TGTGCCAGCAGTACCGGGACTAGGAAAAATGAGCAGTTCTTC.

Ten or more counts support this clonotype. V is TRBV29-1 and J is TRBJ2-5, with 9 bases identical to TRBD2. Germline trimming cut 3 bases from V and 6 bases from J; bases unmatched to any gene: 5. Germline loops: CDR1 SQVTM, CDR2 ANQGSEA. This CDR3 is 13 amino acids long. CDR3 protein: CSVDGTSTKTQYF. The DNA of the CDR3 is TGCAGCGTTGATGGGACTAGCACGAAGACCCAGTACTTC.

This clonotype was recorded at least ten times. This chain joins TRBV29-1 and TRBJ2-7, with 10 positions matching TRBD1. Germline V gives CDR1 SQVTM, CDR2 ANQGSEA. Trimming removed 5 bases from V and 0 bases from J; junction bases left unmatched: 7. The CDR3 length is 15 residues. DNA of the CDR3: TGCAGCGTTAGGGGGGGACAGGGGTACTCCTACGAGCAGTACTTC. This translates into CSVRGGQGYSYEQYF.

The chain uses TRBV28 and TRBJ2-7, with 13 bases identical to TRBD2. J was trimmed by 5 bases and V by 6 bases; bases with no gene match: 7. This CDR3 is built from 15 residues. CDR1 and CDR2 from the germline V gene are MDHEN and SYDVKM. CDR3 region: CASRWTSGRNHEQYF. Written as DNA, the CDR3 is TGTGCCAGCAGATGGACTAGCGGGAGAAACCACGAGCAGTACTTC.

A remark on this clonotype: A clone one base away is much larger, so this may be a read error. This chain links TRBV25-1 with TRBJ2-7, with a weak D call TRBD1 (5 bases). This CDR3 spans 15 amino acids. Germline V gene sequence: CDR1 MGHDK, CDR2 SYGVNS. The CDR3 loop is CASSELRTPTYELYF. The CDR3, as DNA: TGTGCCAGCAGTGAATTAAGGACACCAACCTACGAGCTGTACTTC.

This clonotype was counted a few times. In DNA, the CDR3 is TGTGCCAGCAGTGTGGAGCGGGAGAGCGAGCAGTACTTC. Translation: CASSVERESEQYF. The rearrangement joins TRBV2 to TRBJ2-7, with 8 nucleotides matching TRBD2. Germline loops: CDR1 SNHLY, CDR2 FYNNEI. With V trimmed by 4 bases and J by 6 bases, 5 bases remained unmatched. The CDR3 consists of 13 residues.

This clonotype was found many times. The V call is TRBV5-1, the J call TRBJ2-7, with TRBD1 matching 9 bases. The CDR3 runs to 15 residues. Unmatched junction bases numbered 5, after V lost 0 bases and J lost 4 bases. Germline lookup yields CDR1 SGHRS and CDR2 YFSETQ. Written as DNA, the CDR3 is TGCGCCAGCAGCTTGGACAAAGGGACAGGGTACGAGCAGTACTTC. It specifies CASSLDKGTGYEQYF.

Only a few counts were recorded for this clonotype. This rearrangement joins TRBV6-2 or TRBV6-3 to TRBJ2-1, with 12 bases aligning to TRBD2. Losses at the gene ends were 4 bases for V and 6 bases for J; bases not matched to a gene: 19. The CDR3 extends over 20 amino acids. Germline lookup yields CDR1 MNHEY and CDR2 SVGEGT. DNA for the CDR3: TGTGCCAGCAGTTCCCCGGGGTTTGGTCTAGCGGGAGGGGACCGCAATGAGCAGTTCTTC. Protein: CASSSPGFGLAGGDRNEQFF.

This chain connects TRBV28 to TRBJ2-1, with a tentative D call TRBD2 (5 bases). Trimming took off 3 bases at V and 5 bases at J, with 11 bases between the two ends. This CDR3 region has 14 residues. Germline CDR1 is MDHEN and CDR2 is SYDVKM. The CDR3 loop reads CASSFPTSDNEQFF. The CDR3, as DNA: TGTGCCAGCAGTTTCCCCACTAGTGACAATGAGCAGTTCTTC.

This clonotype was counted ten times or more. CDR3 sequence: CASRGEAEREQFF. The CDR3 DNA reads TGTGCCAGCAGGGGGGAAGCGGAGCGGGAGCAGTTCTTC. V gene TRBV9 combines with J gene TRBJ2-1; D possibly uses TRBD1 or TRBD2 (5 bases each). V lost 5 bases and J lost 10, with 16 bases in between. Per the germline V gene, CDR1 is SGDLS and CDR2 is YYNGEE. The CDR3 sequence is 13 residues long.

In its sample, this clonotype was seen a few times. The chain joins TRBV10-3 to TRBJ2-1, with TRBD2 matching over 11 bases. The CDR3 runs 17 residues. V lost 0 bases to trimming and J lost 9 bases; unmatched junction nucleotides: 10. The germline gives CDR1 ENHRY, CDR2 SYGVKD. CDR3 DNA: TGTGCCATCAGTGAGTCATCGGGAGGACTAGCGGGTAGTGAGCAGTTCTTC. This codes for CAISESSGGLAGSEQFF.

The sample holds many counts of this clonotype. The chain links TRBV5-1 to TRBJ2-7; unclear D gene. Deletions cut 3 bases from V and 3 bases from J, with 13 bases between. The CDR3 is 14 residues long. Germline-derived CDR1 and CDR2 are SGHRS and YFSETQ. CDR3: CASSSYLEGYEQYF. The CDR3 coding sequence is TGCGCCAGCAGCTCTTACCTGGAAGGCTACGAGCAGTACTTC.

In its sample, this clonotype was seen a few times. The rearrangement uses TRBV24-1 and TRBJ2-1; 8 bases fit TRBD2. The CDR3 sequence is 15 residues long. Germline V lookup: CDR1 KGHDR, CDR2 SFDVKD. The V gene end was trimmed by 4 bases and the J gene end by 7 bases; junction bases not matched to a gene: 8. This CDR3 is CATSEAGEVRNEQFF. The DNA for the CDR3 is TGTGCCACCAGTGAAGCGGGAGAGGTTAGAAATGAGCAGTTCTTC.

This clonotype was counted many times. The gene calls are TRBV20-1 and TRBJ2-5; D unclear. The CDR3 covers 12 residues. Germline loops: CDR1 DFQATT, CDR2 SNEGSKA (reference sequence). Trimming stripped 0 bases from V and 5 bases from J, with 7 bases between. The CDR3 sequence: CSARDSSETQYF. The CDR3 DNA sequence: TGCAGTGCTAGAGATTCTTCCGAGACCCAGTACTTC.

CDR3 coding DNA: TGCAGCGTGGAAAGTCGGGAAGGGTACAATGAGCAGTTCTTC. Amino acids: CSVESREGYNEQFF. The rearrangement uses TRBV29-1 and TRBJ2-1, with D perhaps TRBD2 (5 bases). Germline V gives CDR1 SQVTM, CDR2 ANQGSEA. The CDR3 is 14 residues long. Trimming removed 6 bases from V and 4 bases from J, with 16 bases in between.

The chain links TRBV30 to TRBJ2-2; perhaps TRBD2 as D (5 bases). Per germline, CDR1 GTSNPN and CDR2 SVGIG (reference sequence). The germline V and J ends were trimmed by 3 bases and 4 bases, with 9 bases remaining between them. The CDR3 loop spans 13 amino acids. The CDR3: CAWRDWSTGELFF. Here the CDR3 DNA reads TGTGCCTGGAGGGACTGGAGCACCGGGGAGCTGTTTTTT.

A single count supports this clonotype. The J gene is TRBJ2-7, the V gene TRBV5-1, with 7 bases identical to TRBD2. The CDR3 runs 14 residues. V lost 6 bases, J lost 3 bases, and 9 bases stayed unmatched. Looked up from germline, CDR1 is SGHRS and CDR2 is YFSETQ. The DNA for the CDR3 is TGCGCCAGCAATTGGGCTAGCGGTAACTACGAGCAGTACTTC. Residues: CASNWASGNYEQYF.

The V call is TRBV2, the J call TRBJ2-2; the D is unclear. The V end was cut by 8 bases, the J end by 8 bases, with 12 bases between. The germline V gene has CDR1 SNHLY and CDR2 FYNNEI. The length of the CDR3 is 12 residues. The CDR3 spells CASAPPSGELFF. In DNA, the CDR3 is TGTGCCAGCGCCCCTCCTTCTGGGGAGCTGTTTTTT.

J is TRBJ2-3 and V is TRBV7-6; D might be TRBD1 (6 bases). Per the germline V gene, CDR1 is SGHVS and CDR2 is FNYEAQ. CDR3 length: 17 amino acids. Trimming took 5 bases from V and 5 from J, leaving 23 bases between them. The CDR3, as DNA: TGTGCCAGCAGCAACACCTTTAGGGGGAGAGGAAGAGATACGCAGTATTTT. Translating it yields CASSNTFRGRGRDTQYF.

This chain uses TRBV18 with TRBJ2-7; no firm D call. Trimming shortened V by 3 bases and J by 3 bases, and 9 bases separated the two germline ends. CDR1 KGHSH and CDR2 LQKENI come from the germline V gene. The CDR3 has 13 residues. The CDR3 sequence: CASSPTTNYEQYF. CDR3 DNA sequence: TGTGCCAGCTCACCGACCACCAACTACGAGCAGTACTTC.

This clonotype showed up many times. CDR3 DNA sequence: TGTGCCATCAGTGGGTATGCGTCTTTAGACCGGAGCTCCTACAATGAGCAGTTCTTC. Encoded protein: CAISGYASLDRSSYNEQFF. The gene calls are TRBV10-3 and TRBJ2-1, with D unclear. Germline lookup yields CDR1 ENHRY and CDR2 SYGVKD. This CDR3 region has 19 residues. V was trimmed by 4 bases and J by 0 bases, leaving 22 bases between them.

This clonotype was picked up many times. V is TRBV28 and J is TRBJ2-7; 9 bases are a match to TRBD2. This CDR3 has 14 residues. Germline CDR1 and CDR2: MDHEN and SYDVKM. V lost 6 bases, J lost 6 bases, and 9 bases stayed unmatched. The CDR3 loop reads CASRVSGRRGEQYF. As DNA, the CDR3 is TGTGCCAGCAGGGTTAGCGGGAGACGTGGCGAGCAGTACTTC.

The chain is built from TRBV12-3 or TRBV12-4 and TRBJ2-2; 9 bases line up with TRBD2. The trim removed 7 bases at V and 4 bases at J, leaving 10 bases unmatched. This CDR3 spans 16 amino acids. The CDR3 nucleotides read TGTGCCAGCACCCATCCCCTAGCGGGAATCACCGGGGAGCTGTTTTTT. Protein: CASTHPLAGITGELFF.